A selection of T cell receptor beta chains follows, all from one sample in a study of T cell responses to AZD1222 COVID-19 vaccine. Data came from immunoSEQ multiplex PCR; TCRdb stores just in-frame clones and leaves some out. The table lists 120,000 or so clones, about 93% of them singletons, with 4% to 6% in the top ten. This material consisted of peripheral blood, taken 28 days after the second AZD1222 dose. The receptors derive from an adult who received the AZD1222 COVID-19 vaccine. Each CDR3 is given with its conserved first and last residue. Fields, in order: J gene, clone size, V gene, D gene, CDR3 protein, CDR3 DNA. A D gene is named only where the DNA matches it firmly. Expanded clones get a size class; other rows say once, few or many, or leave the size out.

J gene: TRBJ2-3; clone size: NA; V gene: TRBV5-3; D gene: TRBD2; CDR3 protein: CARSSERGLRTDTQYF; CDR3 DNA: TGTGCCAGAAGCTCCGAAAGGGGACTACGCACAGATACGCAGTATTTT
J gene: TRBJ1-2; clone size: NA; V gene: TRBV18; D gene: NA; CDR3 protein: CASSTSQVIGSYTF; CDR3 DNA: TGTGCCAGCTCAACATCCCAAGTCATAGGGAGCTACACCTTC
J gene: TRBJ1-2; clone size: NA; V gene: TRBV5-1; D gene: NA; CDR3 protein: CASSLVVEGSGYTF; CDR3 DNA: TGCGCCAGCAGCTTGGTCGTGGAAGGTAGTGGCTACACCTTC
J gene: TRBJ1-1; clone size: NA; V gene: TRBV29-1; D gene: TRBD1; CDR3 protein: CRIRGGPQRTEAFF; CDR3 DNA: TGCAGGATTAGAGGGGGCCCCCAACGCACTGAAGCTTTCTTT
J gene: TRBJ1-5; clone size: NA; V gene: TRBV6-2/TRBV6-3; D gene: NA; CDR3 protein: CASSQSYSNQPQHF; CDR3 DNA: TGTGCCAGCAGTCAAAGCTATAGCAATCAGCCCCAGCATTTT
J gene: TRBJ2-1; clone size: NA; V gene: TRBV4-3; D gene: NA; CDR3 protein: CASSQDSGEGLAYNEQFF; CDR3 DNA: TGCGCCAGCAGCCAAGATAGTGGGGAAGGGCTGGCCTACAATGAGCAGTTCTTC
J gene: TRBJ2-1; clone size: NA; V gene: TRBV2; D gene: NA; CDR3 protein: CATRLGLGNEQFF; CDR3 DNA: TGTGCCACCAGACTAGGATTGGGCAATGAGCAGTTCTTC
J gene: TRBJ2-3; clone size: NA; V gene: TRBV4-3; D gene: NA; CDR3 protein: CASSQGGRGDTQYF; CDR3 DNA: TGCGCCAGCAGCCAAGGGGGGCGGGGAGATACGCAGTATTTT
J gene: TRBJ2-7; clone size: NA; V gene: TRBV19; D gene: NA; CDR3 protein: CASSIPGRSYEQYF; CDR3 DNA: TGTGCCAGTAGTATCCCCGGGCGCTCCTACGAGCAGTACTTC
J gene: TRBJ2-4; clone size: few; V gene: TRBV6-2/TRBV6-3; D gene: NA; CDR3 protein: CASSYDGGGPVSIQYF; CDR3 DNA: TGTGCCAGCAGTTATGATGGGGGGGGCCCCGTAAGCATTCAGTACTTC
J gene: TRBJ2-1; clone size: NA; V gene: TRBV9; D gene: TRBD2; CDR3 protein: CASSPWTSGAHNEQFF; CDR3 DNA: TGTGCCAGCAGCCCATGGACTAGCGGGGCACACAATGAGCAGTTCTTC
J gene: TRBJ2-6; clone size: NA; V gene: TRBV7-2; D gene: TRBD1; CDR3 protein: CASSDRVLGANVLTF; CDR3 DNA: TGTGCCAGCAGTGACAGGGTTCTGGGGGCCAACGTCCTGACTTTC
J gene: TRBJ1-2; clone size: NA; V gene: TRBV5-1; D gene: TRBD1; CDR3 protein: CASSRTSTGNDGYGYTF; CDR3 DNA: TGCGCCAGCAGCCGTACCTCGACAGGGAACGACGGGTATGGCTACACCTTC
J gene: TRBJ2-7; clone size: few; V gene: TRBV5-1; D gene: NA; CDR3 protein: CASSPRDPTYEQYF; CDR3 DNA: TGCGCCAGCAGCCCCCGGGACCCGACCTACGAGCAGTACTTC
J gene: TRBJ2-2; clone size: NA; V gene: TRBV7-2; D gene: NA; CDR3 protein: CASSLGANTGELFF; CDR3 DNA: TGTGCCAGCAGCTTAGGGGCTAACACCGGGGAGCTGTTTTTT
J gene: TRBJ2-1; clone size: NA; V gene: TRBV10-2; D gene: NA; CDR3 protein: CASRLAVSSYNEQFF; CDR3 DNA: TGCGCCAGCAGATTAGCGGTGAGCTCCTACAATGAGCAGTTCTTC
J gene: TRBJ1-1; clone size: NA; V gene: TRBV4-3; D gene: NA; CDR3 protein: CASTFSDMNTEAFF; CDR3 DNA: TGCGCCAGCACCTTCAGCGACATGAACACTGAAGCTTTCTTT
J gene: TRBJ2-1; clone size: NA; V gene: TRBV5-4; D gene: NA; CDR3 protein: CASRHQGGPYNEQFF; CDR3 DNA: TGTGCCAGCAGGCATCAGGGAGGCCCCTACAATGAGCAGTTCTTC
J gene: TRBJ2-7; clone size: NA; V gene: TRBV19; D gene: TRBD1; CDR3 protein: CASSRGTAEYEQYF; CDR3 DNA: TGTGCCAGTAGTAGGGGGACAGCAGAATACGAGCAGTACTTC
J gene: TRBJ1-5; clone size: NA; V gene: TRBV7-8; D gene: NA; CDR3 protein: CASSRGLTGYSNQPQHF; CDR3 DNA: TGTGCCAGCAGCCGAGGGCTAACAGGTTATAGCAATCAGCCCCAGCATTTT
J gene: TRBJ2-7; clone size: NA; V gene: TRBV7-8; D gene: NA; CDR3 protein: CASSQRVRTVGSEQYF; CDR3 DNA: TGTGCCAGCAGCCAAAGGGTTCGGACCGTCGGTAGCGAGCAGTACTTC
J gene: TRBJ1-2; clone size: NA; V gene: TRBV15; D gene: NA; CDR3 protein: CATSRDTNREIGYTF; CDR3 DNA: TGTGCCACCAGCAGAGATACGAACAGAGAAATTGGCTACACCTTC
J gene: TRBJ2-7; clone size: once; V gene: TRBV18; D gene: TRBD1; CDR3 protein: CASSPRGTGREQYF; CDR3 DNA: TGTGCCAGCTCACCAAGGGGGACAGGGAGGGAGCAGTACTTC
J gene: TRBJ2-5; clone size: NA; V gene: TRBV3-1/TRBV3-2; D gene: NA; CDR3 protein: CASSQDPLQETQYF; CDR3 DNA: TGTGCCAGCAGCCAAGACCCACTGCAAGAGACCCAGTACTTC